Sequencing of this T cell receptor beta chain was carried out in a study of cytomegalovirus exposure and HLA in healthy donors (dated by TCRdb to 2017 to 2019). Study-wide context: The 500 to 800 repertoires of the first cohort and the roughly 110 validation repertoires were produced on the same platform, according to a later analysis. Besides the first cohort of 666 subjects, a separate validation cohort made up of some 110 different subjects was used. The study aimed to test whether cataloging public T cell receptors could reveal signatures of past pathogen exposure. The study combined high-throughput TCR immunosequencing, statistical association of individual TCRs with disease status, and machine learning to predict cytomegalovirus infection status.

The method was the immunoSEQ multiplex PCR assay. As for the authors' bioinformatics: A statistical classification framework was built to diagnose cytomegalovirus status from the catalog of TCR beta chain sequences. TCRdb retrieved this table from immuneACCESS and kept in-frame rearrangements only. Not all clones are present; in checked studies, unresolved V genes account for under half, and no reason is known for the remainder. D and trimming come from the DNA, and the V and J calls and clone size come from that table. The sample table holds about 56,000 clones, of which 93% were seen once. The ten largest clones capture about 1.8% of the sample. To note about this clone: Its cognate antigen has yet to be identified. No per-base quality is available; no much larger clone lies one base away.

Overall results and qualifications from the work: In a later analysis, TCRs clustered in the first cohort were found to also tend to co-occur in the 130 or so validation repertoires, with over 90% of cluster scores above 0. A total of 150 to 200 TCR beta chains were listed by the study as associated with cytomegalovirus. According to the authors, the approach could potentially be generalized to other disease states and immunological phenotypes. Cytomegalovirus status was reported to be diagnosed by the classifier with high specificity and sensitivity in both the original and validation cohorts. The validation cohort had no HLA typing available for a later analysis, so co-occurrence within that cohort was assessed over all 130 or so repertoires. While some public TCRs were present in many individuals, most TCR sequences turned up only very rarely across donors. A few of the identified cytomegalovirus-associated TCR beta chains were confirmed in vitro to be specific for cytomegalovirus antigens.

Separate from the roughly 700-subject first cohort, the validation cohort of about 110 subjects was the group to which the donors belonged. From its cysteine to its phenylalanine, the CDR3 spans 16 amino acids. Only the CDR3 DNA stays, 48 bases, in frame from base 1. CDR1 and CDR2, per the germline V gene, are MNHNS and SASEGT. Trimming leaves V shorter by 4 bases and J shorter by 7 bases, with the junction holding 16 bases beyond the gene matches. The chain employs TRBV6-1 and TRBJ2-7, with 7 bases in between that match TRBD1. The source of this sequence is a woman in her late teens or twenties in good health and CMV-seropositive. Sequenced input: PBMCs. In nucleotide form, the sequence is TGTGCCAGCAGTGCACGCCGAGGACAGGAGCCTAAAGAGCAGTACTTC. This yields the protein CASSARRGQEPKEQYF.